Below, 3 T cell receptor beta chains from the same sample are listed, as sequenced in a study of beta chain features in type 1 diabetes (dated by TCRdb to the late 2010s). Libraries were made using the immunoSEQ multiplex PCR assay. The entire amount of isolated RNA was reverse transcribed using the High Capacity cDNA Reverse Transcription Kit, so the sequenced TCRB transcripts were expressed ones. The source is immuneACCESS, and TCRdb retained only in-frame sequences with V and J called. Part of the clones is not carried over; for the studies checked, unresolved V genes explain less than half of this, and the remainder is unexplained. The sample table lists 970,000 or so clones, roughly 17% of them with a count of one. The ten most abundant clones make up 0.02% to 0.03% of the sample. Sequenced material: naive CD4+ T cells from blood. The label giving this sample's cell subset or site can be read as: true naive CD4+ T cells. All receptors come from a woman aged 18-35 years in good health.

The V and J genes are TRBV28 and TRBJ2-7, with D unclear. The CDR3 is 10 residues long. V gave up 10 bases and J gave up 3 bases, with 7 bases separating them. Per the germline V gene, CDR1 is MDHEN and CDR2 is SYDVKM. CDR3 sequence: CATGYYEQYF. The CDR3 region has the DNA TGTGCCACCGGATACTACGAGCAGTACTTC. The full variable domain, its missing parts supplied by reference TRBV28 and TRBJ2-7, is DVKVTQSSRYLVKRTGEKVFLECVQDMDHENMFWYRQDPGLGLRLIYFSYDVKMKEKGDIPEGYSVSREKKERFSLILESASTNQTSMYLCATGYYEQYFGPGTRLTVT.

The chain employs TRBV5-1 and TRBJ2-5, with 12 nucleotides matching TRBD2. With V trimmed by 2 bases and J by 0 bases, 8 bases remained unmatched. This CDR3 is built from 18 residues. Germline V gives CDR1 SGHRS, CDR2 YFSETQ. The CDR3 here is CASSFGLAGGKYQETQYF. For the CDR3, the DNA is TGCGCCAGCAGCTTCGGGCTAGCGGGAGGGAAGTACCAAGAGACCCAGTACTTC.

The chain is built from TRBV28 and TRBJ2-3; D gene ambiguous. Looked up from germline, CDR1 is MDHEN and CDR2 is SYDVKM. Trimming removed 5 bases from V and 0 bases from J, with 9 bases in between. This CDR3 has 14 amino acids. Here the CDR3 DNA reads TGTGCCAGCAGTGCCCTTGGAAGCACAGATACGCAGTATTTT. The encoded protein is CASSALGSTDTQYF.